This TCR beta chain was sequenced in a study of early T cells in non-severe SARS-CoV-2 infection. Whole-study context: Sequencing of bulk RNA from unsorted whole blood was done, without chain pairing. General study results and limits: VDJdb matching skewed toward anti-spike CD8 responses, missing private and CD4 specificities.

Attachment of unique molecular identifiers was made to individual cDNA molecules. TCRdb re-derived calls from the 5' RACE reads in MiXCR, one entry per CDR3 protein. The sample records about 29,000 distinct CDR3 sequences, about 5.5% being singletons. This clonotype was detected only a few times. Its target is not known. V lost 3 bases, J lost 1 base, and 1 base stayed unmatched. The CDR3 sequence is 14 residues long. Germline loops: CDR1 SGHKS, CDR2 YYEKEE (reference sequence). Sequencing was carried out using whole blood. The genes are TRBV5-5 and TRBJ1-1; 9 nucleotides agree with TRBD1. This sequence originates from an adult who was a healthcare worker with PCR-confirmed SARS-CoV-2 infection or an uninfected control (not recorded which). The CDR3 loop is CASSWGQGNTEAFF. The CDR3 DNA is TGTGCCAGCAGCTGGGGACAGGGGAACACTGAAGCTTTCTTT.